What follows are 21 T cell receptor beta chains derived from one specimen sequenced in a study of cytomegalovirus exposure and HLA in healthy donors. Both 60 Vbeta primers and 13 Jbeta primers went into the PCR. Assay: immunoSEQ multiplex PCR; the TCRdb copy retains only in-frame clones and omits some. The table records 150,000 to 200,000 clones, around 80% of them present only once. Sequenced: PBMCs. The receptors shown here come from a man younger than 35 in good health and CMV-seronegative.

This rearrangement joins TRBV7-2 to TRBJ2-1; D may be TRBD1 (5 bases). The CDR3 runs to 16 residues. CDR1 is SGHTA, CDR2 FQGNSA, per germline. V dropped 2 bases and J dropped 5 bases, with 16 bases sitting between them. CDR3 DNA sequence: TGTGCCAGCAGCTTACCGCAGGGCACCCTGGACAATGAGCAGTTCTTC. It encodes CASSLPQGTLDNEQFF.

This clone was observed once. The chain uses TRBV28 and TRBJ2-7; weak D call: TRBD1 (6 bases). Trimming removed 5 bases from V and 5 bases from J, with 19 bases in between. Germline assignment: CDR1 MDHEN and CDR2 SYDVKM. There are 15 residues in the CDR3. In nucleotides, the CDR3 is TGTGCCAGCAGTCCCCCTCGACAGGTCCAGGACGAGCAGTACTTC. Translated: CASSPPRQVQDEQYF.

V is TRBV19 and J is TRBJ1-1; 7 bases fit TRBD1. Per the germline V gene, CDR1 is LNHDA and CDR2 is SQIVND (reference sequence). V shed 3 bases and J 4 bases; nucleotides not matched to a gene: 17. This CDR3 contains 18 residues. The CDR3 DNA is TGTGCCAGTAGTATTTTGTGGTCGGTTCAGGGGGACGTCACTGAAGCTTTCTTT. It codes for CASSILWSVQGDVTEAFF.

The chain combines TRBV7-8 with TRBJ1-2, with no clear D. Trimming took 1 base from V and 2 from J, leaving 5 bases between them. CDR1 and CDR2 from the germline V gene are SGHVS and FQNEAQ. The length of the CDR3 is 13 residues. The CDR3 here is CASSLGENYGYTF. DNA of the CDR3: TGTGCCAGCAGCTTAGGGGAGAACTATGGCTACACCTTC.

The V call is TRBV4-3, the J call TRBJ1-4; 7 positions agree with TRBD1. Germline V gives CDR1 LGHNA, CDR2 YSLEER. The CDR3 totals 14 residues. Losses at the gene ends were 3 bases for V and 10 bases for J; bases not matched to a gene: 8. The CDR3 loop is CASSHRDSLGKLFF. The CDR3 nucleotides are TGCGCCAGCAGCCACCGGGACAGCCTGGGAAAACTGTTTTTT.

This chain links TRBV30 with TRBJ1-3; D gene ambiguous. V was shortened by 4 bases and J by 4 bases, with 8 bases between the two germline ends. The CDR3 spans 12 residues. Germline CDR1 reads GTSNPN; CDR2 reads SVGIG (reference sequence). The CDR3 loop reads CAWNPGGNTIYF. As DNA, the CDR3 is TGTGCCTGGAACCCGGGGGGAAACACCATATATTTT.

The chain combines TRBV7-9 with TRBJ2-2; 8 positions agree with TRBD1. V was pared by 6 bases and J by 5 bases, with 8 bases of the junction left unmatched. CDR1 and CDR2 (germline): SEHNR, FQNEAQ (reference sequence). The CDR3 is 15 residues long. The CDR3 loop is CASRLTGAKTGELFF. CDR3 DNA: TGTGCCAGCAGACTGACAGGGGCCAAAACCGGGGAGCTGTTTTTT.

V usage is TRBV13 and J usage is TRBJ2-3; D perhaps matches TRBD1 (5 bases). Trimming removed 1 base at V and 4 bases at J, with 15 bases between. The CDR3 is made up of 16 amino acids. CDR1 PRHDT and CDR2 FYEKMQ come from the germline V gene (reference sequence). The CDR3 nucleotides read TGTGCCAGCAGCTTAGAAGGGCAGGGTCTCGCAGATACGCAGTATTTT. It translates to CASSLEGQGLADTQYF. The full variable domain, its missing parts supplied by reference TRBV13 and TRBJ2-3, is AAGVIQSPRHLIKEKRETATLKCYPIPRHDTVYWYQQGPGQDPQFLISFYEKMQSDKGSIPDRFSAQQFSDYHSELNMSSLELGDSALYFCASSLEGQGLADTQYFGPGTRLTVL.

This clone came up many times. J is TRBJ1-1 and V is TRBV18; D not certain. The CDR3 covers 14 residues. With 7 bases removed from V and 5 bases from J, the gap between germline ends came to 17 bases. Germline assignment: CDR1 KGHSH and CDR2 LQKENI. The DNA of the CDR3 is TGTGCCAGCTTAACGGAGACTAGCGGGACTGAAGCTTTCTTT. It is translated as CASLTETSGTEAFF. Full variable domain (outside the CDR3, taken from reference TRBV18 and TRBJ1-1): NAGVMQNPRHLVRRRGQEARLRCSPMKGHSHVYWYRQLPEEGLKFMVYLQKENIIDESGMPKERFSAEFPKEGPSILRIQQVVRGDSAAYFCASLTETSGTEAFFGQGTRLTVV.

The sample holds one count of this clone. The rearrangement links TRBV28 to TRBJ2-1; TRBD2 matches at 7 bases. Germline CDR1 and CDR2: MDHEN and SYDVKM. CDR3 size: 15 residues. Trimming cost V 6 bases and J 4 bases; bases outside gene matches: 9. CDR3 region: CASSRGLPEYNEQFF. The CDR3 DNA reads TGTGCCAGCAGCCGGGGACTACCCGAATACAATGAGCAGTTCTTC.

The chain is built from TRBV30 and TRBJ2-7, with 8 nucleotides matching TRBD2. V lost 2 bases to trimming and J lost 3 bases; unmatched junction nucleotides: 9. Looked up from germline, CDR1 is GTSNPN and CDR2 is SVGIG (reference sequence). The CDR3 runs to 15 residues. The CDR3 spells CAWSKGLDLYYEQYF. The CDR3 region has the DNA TGTGCCTGGAGTAAGGGACTAGATTTATACTACGAGCAGTACTTC.

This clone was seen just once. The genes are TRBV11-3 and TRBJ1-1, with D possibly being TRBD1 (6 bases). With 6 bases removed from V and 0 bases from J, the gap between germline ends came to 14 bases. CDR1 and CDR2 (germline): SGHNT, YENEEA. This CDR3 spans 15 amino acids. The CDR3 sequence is CASSHTGPLNTEAFF. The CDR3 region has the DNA TGTGCCAGCAGTCATACAGGGCCTCTGAACACTGAAGCTTTCTTT.

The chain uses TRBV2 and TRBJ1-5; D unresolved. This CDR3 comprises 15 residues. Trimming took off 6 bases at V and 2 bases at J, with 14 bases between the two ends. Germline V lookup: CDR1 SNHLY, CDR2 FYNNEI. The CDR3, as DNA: TGTGCCAGCAGCGCGAGATGGGCCGGCAATCAGCCCCAGCATTTT. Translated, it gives CASSARWAGNQPQHF.

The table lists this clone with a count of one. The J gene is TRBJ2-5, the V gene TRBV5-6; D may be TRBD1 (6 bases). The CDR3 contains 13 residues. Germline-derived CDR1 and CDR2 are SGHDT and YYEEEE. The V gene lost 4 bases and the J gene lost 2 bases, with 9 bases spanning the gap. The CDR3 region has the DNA TGTGCCAGCAGCGTGGACAGTCAAGAGACCCAGTACTTC. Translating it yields CASSVDSQETQYF. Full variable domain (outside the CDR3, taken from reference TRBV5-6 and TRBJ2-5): DAGVTQSPTHLIKTRGQQVTLRCSPKSGHDTVSWYQQALGQGPQFIFQYYEEEERQRGNFPDRFSGHQFPNYSSELNVNALLLGDSALYLCASSVDSQETQYFGPGTRLLVL.

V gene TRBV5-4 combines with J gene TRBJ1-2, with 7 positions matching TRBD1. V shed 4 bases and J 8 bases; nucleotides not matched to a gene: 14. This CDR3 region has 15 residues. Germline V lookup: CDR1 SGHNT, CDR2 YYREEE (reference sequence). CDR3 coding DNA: TGTGCCAGCAGCAACCTTTTGGAGGGGGCACGGGGCTACACCTTC. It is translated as CASSNLLEGARGYTF.

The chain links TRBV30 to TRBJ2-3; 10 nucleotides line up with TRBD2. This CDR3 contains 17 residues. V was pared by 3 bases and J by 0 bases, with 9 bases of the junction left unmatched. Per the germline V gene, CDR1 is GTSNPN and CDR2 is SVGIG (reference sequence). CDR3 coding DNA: TGTGCCTGGAGGAAGTTAGCGGGGGGAGCTAGCACAGATACGCAGTATTTT. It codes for CAWRKLAGGASTDTQYF. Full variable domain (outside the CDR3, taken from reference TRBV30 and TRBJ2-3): SQTIHQWPATLVQPVGSPLSLECTVEGTSNPNLYWYRQAAGRGLQLLFYSVGIGQISSEVPQNLSASRPQDRQFILSSKKLLLSDSGFYLCAWRKLAGGASTDTQYFGPGTRLTVL.

The CDR3 DNA reads as TGTGCCAGCACCCTGGGACAGCGGCTTGGGGCCCTCCACTTT. Translated, it gives CASTLGQRLGALHF. The J gene is TRBJ1-6, the V gene TRBV6-5, with TRBD1 identical over 7 bases. The germline V gene has CDR1 MNHEY and CDR2 SVGAGI. The CDR3 is 14 residues long. V trimming: 7 bases; J trimming: 14 bases; junction bases outside the gene matches: 14.

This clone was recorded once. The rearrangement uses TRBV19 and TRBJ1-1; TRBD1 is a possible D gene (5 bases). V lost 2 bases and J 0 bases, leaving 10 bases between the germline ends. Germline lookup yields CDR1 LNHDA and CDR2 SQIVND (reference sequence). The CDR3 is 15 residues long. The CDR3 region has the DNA TGTGCCAGTAGTATACGGGGGACCTTGAACACTGAAGCTTTCTTT. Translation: CASSIRGTLNTEAFF.

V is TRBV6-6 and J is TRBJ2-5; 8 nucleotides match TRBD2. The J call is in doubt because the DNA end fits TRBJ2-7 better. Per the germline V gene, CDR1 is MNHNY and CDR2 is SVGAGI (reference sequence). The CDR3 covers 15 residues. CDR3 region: CASSYGAGASYEQYF. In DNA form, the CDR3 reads TGTGCCAGCAGTTATGGAGCGGGGGCATCCTACGAGCAGTACTTC.

CDR3 residues: CASKGTYPNEKLFF. Written as DNA, the CDR3 is TGTGCCAGTAAGGGGACTTACCCAAATGAAAAACTGTTTTTT. V gene TRBV19 combines with J gene TRBJ1-4; D perhaps matches TRBD1 (5 bases). Between the trimmed V and J ends, which lost 7 bases and 5 bases, there was a span of 14 bases. The germline V gene encodes CDR1 LNHDA and CDR2 SQIVND (reference sequence). The CDR3 runs 14 residues.

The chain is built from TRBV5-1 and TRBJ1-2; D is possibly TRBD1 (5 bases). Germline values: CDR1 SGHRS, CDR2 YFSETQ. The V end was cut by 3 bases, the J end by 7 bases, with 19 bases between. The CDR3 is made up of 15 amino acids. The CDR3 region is CASSYAGPASGGYTF. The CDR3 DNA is TGCGCCAGCAGCTACGCAGGGCCGGCGAGTGGTGGCTACACCTTC. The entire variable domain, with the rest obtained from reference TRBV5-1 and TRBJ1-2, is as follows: KAGVTQTPRYLIKTRGQQVTLSCSPISGHRSVSWYQQTPGQGLQFLFEYFSETQRNKGNFPGRFSGRQFSNSRSEMNVSTLELGDSALYLCASSYAGPASGGYTFGSGTRLTVV.